A single sample gave rise to the 9 T cell receptor beta chains below, sequenced in a study of CD8 T cells in ankylosing spondylitis (dated by TCRdb to 2017 to 2019). Library preparation was by 5' RACE. The sequencing machine was an Illumina HiSeq 2500. Using fastp at Q25 and MiXCR, TCRdb reprocessed the public reads and kept productive beta chains. CDR3 protein sequences are deduplicated, and each keeps its most common genes and DNA. This sample gives about 360,000 distinct CDR3 sequences in total; roughly 15% of them show up just once. The ten largest clones represent around 0.99% of the sample. Sequencing used blood, either unsorted or a sorted T cell fraction (not recorded which). These receptors all come from a male donor with ankylosing spondylitis or in good health (not recorded which).

In this sample, this clonotype turned up many times. The chain recombines TRBV12-3 or TRBV12-4 with TRBJ1-1; D is unresolved. The V end lost 6 bases, the J end lost 1 base, and 6 bases lay between the germline ends. This CDR3 is 12 amino acids long. The CDR3 DNA follows: TGTGCCAGCAGCCGCTGGAACACTGAAGCTTTCTTT. Encoded protein: CASSRWNTEAFF.

The chain carries TRBV12-3 or TRBV12-4 and TRBJ1-2, with no clear D. Between the trimmed V and J ends, which lost 1 base and 4 bases, there was a span of 10 bases. This CDR3 is 14 amino acids long. The chain's CDR3 is CASSLGRSVYGYTF. The CDR3 coding sequence is TGTGCCAGCAGTTTAGGTAGATCGGTCTATGGCTACACCTTC.

In this sample, this clonotype turned up a few times. The chain uses TRBV20-1 and TRBJ2-3; possible D gene TRBD2, 6 bases. Trimming removed 2 bases from V and 1 base from J, with 10 bases in between. Germline V gives CDR1 DFQATT, CDR2 SNEGSKA (reference sequence). This CDR3 has 14 amino acids. For the CDR3, the DNA is TGCAGTGCTAGACGTACGGGGGGCACAGATACGCAGTATTTT. Its protein is CSARRTGGTDTQYF.

This rearrangement joins TRBV27 to TRBJ2-7, with 8 bases aligning to TRBD1. This CDR3 is 16 amino acids long. Germline values: CDR1 MNHEY, CDR2 SMNVEV (reference sequence). V was pared by 5 bases and J by 4 bases, with 13 bases of the junction left unmatched. CDR3: CASSPPDGQGAYEQYF. The CDR3 DNA reads TGTGCCAGCAGTCCGCCCGATGGGCAGGGGGCTTACGAGCAGTACTTC.

Only a few counts were recorded for this clonotype. The rearrangement joins TRBV12-3 or TRBV12-4 to TRBJ2-2, with TRBD2 matching over 9 bases. The CDR3 extends over 14 amino acids. V trimming: 5 bases; J trimming: 4 bases; junction bases outside the gene matches: 2. The CDR3 DNA reads as TGTGCCAGCAGTCGGACTAGCGTCACCGGGGAGCTGTTTTTT. As protein: CASSRTSVTGELFF.

The chain uses TRBV5-1 and TRBJ1-5, with 7 nucleotides matching TRBD1. The CDR3 length is 14 residues. Germline CDR1 is SGHRS and CDR2 is YFSETQ. Trimming removed 4 bases from V and 3 bases from J; junction bases left unmatched: 4. For the CDR3, the DNA is TGCGCCAGCAGCCCGACAGGGCCCAATCAGCCCCAGCATTTT. Its protein is CASSPTGPNQPQHF.

There are many counts of this clonotype. CDR3 DNA sequence: TGTGCCAGCAGCTTAGGAAGGGATTCCTACGAGCAGTACTTC. Amino acids: CASSLGRDSYEQYF. The chain combines TRBV7-9 with TRBJ2-7; D uncertain. Trimming shortened V by 1 base and J by 1 base, and 8 bases separated the two germline ends. The germline CDR1 and CDR2 sequences are SEHNR and FQNEAQ (reference sequence). The CDR3 sequence is 14 residues long.

This chain uses TRBV2 with TRBJ1-3, with D unresolved. The CDR3 has 14 amino acids. Trimming took 6 bases from V and 0 from J, leaving 9 bases between them. Germline lookup yields CDR1 SNHLY and CDR2 FYNNEI. The CDR3 is CASSEIRSGNTIYF. Written as DNA, the CDR3 is TGTGCCAGCAGCGAAATCCGCTCTGGAAACACCATATATTTT. The variable domain in full, with the rest retrieved from reference TRBV2 and TRBJ1-3, is EPEVTQTPSHQVTQMGQEVILRCVPISNHLYFYWYRQILGQKVEFLVSFYNNEISEKSEIFDDQFSVERPDGSNFTLKIRSTKLEDSAMYFCASSEIRSGNTIYFGEGSWLTVV.

This clonotype appeared many times. This sequence joins TRBV5-6 and TRBJ1-5; 8 bases line up with TRBD1. There are 16 residues in the CDR3. Germline V CDR1 and CDR2: SGHDT, YYEEEE. The junction had 6 bases not matched to a gene; V was cut back by 4 bases and J by 0 bases. DNA for the CDR3: TGTGCCAGCAGCGTCCGGGACAGGTATAGCAATCAGCCCCAGCATTTT. Amino acid sequence: CASSVRDRYSNQPQHF.